The 30 T cell receptor beta chains below were found in one sample sequenced in a study of technical replicates of blood from a handful of donors. TCRdb's table, derived via immunoSEQ multiplex PCR, lists solely in-frame clones and lacks some. This table holds 83,000 or so clones, roughly 92% found once. The sample was T cells isolated from PBMCs. All receptors come from a human donor in good health.

The chain is built from TRBV28 and TRBJ1-3; possible D gene TRBD1, 6 bases. This CDR3 has 15 amino acids. V was shortened by 3 bases and J by 8 bases, with 17 bases between the two germline ends. Germline assignment: CDR1 MDHEN and CDR2 SYDVKM. This CDR3 is CASSFGGAGRDTIYF. The CDR3 bases are TGTGCCAGCAGTTTCGGGGGGGCCGGGCGGGACACCATATATTTT.

The chain couples TRBV5-1 to TRBJ1-5; D is possibly TRBD1 (6 bases). This CDR3 has 15 residues. Trimming shortened V by 5 bases and J by 5 bases, and 17 bases separated the two germline ends. Germline V gene sequence: CDR1 SGHRS, CDR2 YFSETQ. This CDR3 is CASRIGQSPDQPQHF. The DNA of the CDR3 is TGCGCCAGCAGGATCGGACAGTCCCCAGATCAGCCCCAGCATTTT.

The sample holds a few counts of this clone. This chain uses TRBV4-1 with TRBJ2-3; 8 bases agree with TRBD2. CDR1 is MGHRA and CDR2 is YSYEKL in the germline V gene. V trimming: 2 bases; J trimming: 4 bases; junction bases outside the gene matches: 8. The CDR3 is made up of 16 amino acids. CDR3 residues: CASSQMTSDDPDTQYF. In nucleotides, the CDR3 is TGCGCCAGCAGCCAAATGACTAGCGATGACCCAGATACGCAGTATTTT.

The genes are TRBV28 and TRBJ1-1; D remains ambiguous. V gave up 6 bases and J gave up 4 bases, with 12 bases separating them. The CDR3 loop spans 13 amino acids. Germline V gene lookup returns CDR1 MDHEN and CDR2 SYDVKM. The DNA for the CDR3 is TGTGCCAGCAGGTCCTCAGTGGTCACTGAAGCTTTCTTT. This gives the protein CASRSSVVTEAFF. The full variable domain, its missing parts supplied by reference TRBV28 and TRBJ1-1, is DVKVTQSSRYLVKRTGEKVFLECVQDMDHENMFWYRQDPGLGLRLIYFSYDVKMKEKGDIPEGYSVSREKKERFSLILESASTNQTSMYLCASRSSVVTEAFFGQGTRLTVV.

This CDR3 is CASSHQLAGGSNEQFF. The CDR3 DNA sequence: TGTGCCAGCAGTCATCAGCTAGCGGGGGGGTCGAATGAGCAGTTCTTC. This chain connects TRBV6-6 to TRBJ2-1, with 12 bases aligning to TRBD2. CDR1 and CDR2 (germline): MNHNY, SVGAGI (reference sequence). The ends lost 5 bases at V and 7 bases at J; junction bases unmatched: 9. The CDR3 has 16 amino acids.

This rearrangement joins TRBV28 to TRBJ1-5; D may be TRBD1 (5 bases). V was trimmed by 2 bases and J by 4 bases, leaving 9 bases between them. The germline V gene has CDR1 MDHEN and CDR2 SYDVKM. CDR3 size: 14 residues. The CDR3 protein is CASSLGAGNQPQHF. The CDR3 coding sequence is TGTGCCAGCAGTTTAGGGGCAGGAAATCAGCCCCAGCATTTT.

The J gene is TRBJ1-1, the V gene TRBV7-9; no firm D call. This CDR3 is built from 14 residues. Germline CDR1 reads SEHNR; CDR2 reads FQNEAQ (reference sequence). The V end lost 1 base, the J end lost 0 bases, and 6 bases lay between the germline ends. In nucleotides, the CDR3 is TGTGCCAGCAGCTTAGGACACTTGAACACTGAAGCTTTCTTT. As protein: CASSLGHLNTEAFF.

This chain uses TRBV29-1 with TRBJ2-2, with unresolved D. Germline V lookup: CDR1 SQVTM, CDR2 ANQGSEA. V lost 1 base, J lost 7 bases, and 10 bases lay in between. This CDR3 spans 13 amino acids. This CDR3 reads CSVEGEVFGELFF. In nucleotides, the CDR3 is TGCAGCGTTGAAGGAGAGGTTTTCGGGGAGCTGTTTTTT.

The chain carries TRBV7-9 and TRBJ2-3, with 11 nucleotides matching TRBD2. The CDR3 spans 17 residues. Germline V gene sequence: CDR1 SEHNR, CDR2 FQNEAQ (reference sequence). Germline trimming cut 4 bases from V and 2 bases from J; bases unmatched to any gene: 8. CDR3 region: CASSSFQLAGDTDTQYF. CDR3 DNA: TGTGCCAGCAGCTCCTTCCAACTAGCGGGGGACACAGATACGCAGTATTTT.

The chain carries TRBV7-9 and TRBJ2-5; TRBD1 might be the D (5 bases). This CDR3 is built from 12 residues. Germline V lookup: CDR1 SEHNR, CDR2 FQNEAQ (reference sequence). V was shortened by 11 bases and J by 5 bases, with 15 bases between the two germline ends. The CDR3 bases are TGTGCCGGAACCAGGGTGGGGGAGACCCAGTACTTC. Encoded protein: CAGTRVGETQYF.

The chain is built from TRBV11-2 and TRBJ2-1; TRBD2 matches at 15 bases. The V gene end was trimmed by 0 bases and the J gene end by 3 bases; junction bases not matched to a gene: 9. This CDR3 region has 20 residues. Per germline, CDR1 SGHAT and CDR2 FQNNGV. The CDR3 loop reads CASSLDWTSGGALYYNEQFF. The CDR3 DNA is TGTGCCAGCAGCTTAGATTGGACTAGCGGGGGGGCCCTGTACTACAATGAGCAGTTCTTC.

The count of this clone is one. CDR3 DNA sequence: TGTGCCAGCAGCTTAGTGACAGTCACAGATACGCAGTATTTT. It encodes CASSLVTVTDTQYF. V is TRBV7-6 and J is TRBJ2-3; D might be TRBD1 (5 bases). The V end lost 1 base, the J end lost 2 bases, and 7 bases lay between the germline ends. The CDR3 spans 14 residues. Germline V gene lookup returns CDR1 SGHVS and CDR2 FNYEAQ.

The chain is built from TRBV7-9 and TRBJ1-1, with no clear D. This CDR3 comprises 14 residues. Germline V lookup: CDR1 SEHNR, CDR2 FQNEAQ (reference sequence). Trimming stripped 1 base from V and 4 bases from J, with 10 bases between. CDR3 residues: CASSLDRLITEAFF. The CDR3 nucleotides read TGTGCCAGCAGCTTAGATAGACTGATCACTGAAGCTTTCTTT.

The gene calls are TRBV5-1 and TRBJ2-1, with TRBD2 as a possible D gene (6 bases). The CDR3 runs to 16 residues. Deletions cut 5 bases from V and 0 bases from J, with 15 bases between. Germline assignment: CDR1 SGHRS and CDR2 YFSETQ. This chain's CDR3 is CASSLSGLSSYNEQFF. DNA for the CDR3: TGCGCCAGCAGTCTTTCGGGACTTAGCTCCTACAATGAGCAGTTCTTC.

This chain connects TRBV4-1 to TRBJ2-5, with D possibly being TRBD2 (6 bases). This CDR3 is 15 amino acids long. Trimming took off 1 base at V and 3 bases at J, with 12 bases between the two ends. CDR1 is MGHRA and CDR2 is YSYEKL in the germline V gene. For the CDR3, the DNA is TGCGCCAGCAGCCAAGGGGACGGGAGTGAAGAGACCCAGTACTTC. Amino acids: CASSQGDGSEETQYF.

V gene TRBV7-8 combines with J gene TRBJ2-1; a weak D match, TRBD1 (6 bases). Germline loops: CDR1 SGHVS, CDR2 FQNEAQ. Trimming shortened V by 4 bases and J by 2 bases, and 9 bases separated the two germline ends. There are 14 residues in the CDR3. The CDR3 DNA reads as TGTGCCAGCAGCTGGGACACTACCTACAATGAGCAGTTCTTC. Amino acids: CASSWDTTYNEQFF. The full variable domain, its missing parts supplied by reference TRBV7-8 and TRBJ2-1, is GAGVSQSPRYKVAKRGQDVALRCDPISGHVSLFWYQQALGQGPEFLTYFQNEAQLDKSGLPSDRFFAERPEGSVSTLKIQRTQQEDSAVYLCASSWDTTYNEQFFGPGTRLTVL.

The chain employs TRBV19 and TRBJ2-5, with 13 bases identical to TRBD2. The CDR3 consists of 16 residues. Germline loops: CDR1 LNHDA, CDR2 SQIVND (reference sequence). With 3 bases clipped from V and 4 bases from J, the junction kept 5 bases outside the gene matches. This chain's CDR3 is CASSMGLAGSLETQYF. CDR3 in DNA: TGTGCCAGTAGTATGGGACTAGCGGGGAGCCTAGAGACCCAGTACTTC.

The gene calls are TRBV19 and TRBJ2-2; D gene ambiguous. Germline V gives CDR1 LNHDA, CDR2 SQIVND (reference sequence). The CDR3 consists of 15 residues. Trimming removed 3 bases at V and 3 bases at J, with 11 bases between. CDR3 in amino acids: CASSILSTYTGELFF. In DNA, the CDR3 is TGTGCCAGTAGTATTCTTTCTACCTACACCGGGGAGCTGTTTTTT. Based on the CDR3 plus reference TRBV19 and TRBJ2-2, the full variable domain is DGGITQSPKYLFRKEGQNVTLSCEQNLNHDAMYWYRQDPGQGLRLIYYSQIVNDFQKGDIAEGYSVSREKKESFPLTVTSAQKNPTAFYLCASSILSTYTGELFFGEGSRLTVL.

The J gene is TRBJ2-7, the V gene TRBV7-9, with 9 bases identical to TRBD1. Germline values: CDR1 SEHNR, CDR2 FQNEAQ (reference sequence). Unmatched junction bases numbered 12, after V lost 5 bases and J lost 4 bases. CDR3 length equals 16 residues. The CDR3 loop reads CASSRTLGDRAYEQYF. CDR3 in DNA: TGTGCCAGCAGCCGGACTTTGGGGGACAGGGCGTACGAGCAGTACTTC. The whole variable domain, remainder taken from reference TRBV7-9 and TRBJ2-7, is DTGVSQNPRHKITKRGQNVTFRCDPISEHNRLYWYRQTLGQGPEFLTYFQNEAQLEKSRLLSDRFSAERPKGSFSTLEIQRTEQGDSAMYLCASSRTLGDRAYEQYFGPGTRLTVT.

This rearrangement joins TRBV4-1 to TRBJ2-1; 8 positions match TRBD2. V trimming: 2 bases; J trimming: 5 bases; junction bases outside the gene matches: 8. The CDR3 has 16 residues. CDR1 and CDR2 (germline): MGHRA, YSYEKL. CDR3 sequence reads: CASSQLVTSENNEQFF. In DNA form, the CDR3 reads TGCGCCAGCAGCCAACTTGTGACTAGCGAAAACAATGAGCAGTTCTTC.

The gene calls are TRBV28 and TRBJ2-7; 7 bases align to TRBD2. V gave up 5 bases and J gave up 1 base; unmatched junction bases: 11. Germline V lookup: CDR1 MDHEN, CDR2 SYDVKM. CDR3 length: 16 residues. CDR3 region: CASSPLGASGSYEQYF. Written as DNA, the CDR3 is TGTGCCAGCAGTCCCCTTGGGGCTAGCGGTTCCTACGAGCAGTACTTC.

This chain links TRBV7-9 with TRBJ1-5; 8 bases match TRBD1. Trimming cost V 5 bases and J 3 bases; bases outside gene matches: 9. Germline CDR1 is SEHNR and CDR2 is FQNEAQ (reference sequence). The CDR3 runs 16 residues. CDR3 sequence reads: CASSDRQGTVNQPQHF. In nucleotides, the CDR3 is TGTGCCAGCAGCGACAGACAGGGGACGGTCAATCAGCCCCAGCATTTT.

The chain recombines TRBV5-6 with TRBJ2-1; D is perhaps TRBD2 (5 bases). Germline loops: CDR1 SGHDT, CDR2 YYEEEE. This CDR3 region has 15 residues. Trimming cost V 4 bases and J 0 bases, with 11 bases left between them. The CDR3 here is CASSLQRSSYNEQFF. DNA of the CDR3: TGTGCCAGCAGCCTGCAGCGGAGCTCCTACAATGAGCAGTTCTTC. The full variable domain, completed using reference TRBV5-6 and TRBJ2-1, is DAGVTQSPTHLIKTRGQQVTLRCSPKSGHDTVSWYQQALGQGPQFIFQYYEEEERQRGNFPDRFSGHQFPNYSSELNVNALLLGDSALYLCASSLQRSSYNEQFFGPGTRLTVL.

The chain couples TRBV28 to TRBJ1-1; 9 nucleotides align to TRBD1. Germline V gene data show CDR1 as MDHEN and CDR2 as SYDVKM. Trimming took 10 bases from V and 3 from J; bases not matched to a gene: 9. The CDR3 loop spans 14 amino acids. The CDR3 DNA reads as TGTGCCACCTCGGGACAGGGCTGGGACACTGAAGCTTTCTTT. Protein: CATSGQGWDTEAFF.

V usage is TRBV29-1 and J usage is TRBJ2-3; maybe TRBD2 (6 bases). CDR3 length: 15 residues. The germline V gene has CDR1 SQVTM and CDR2 ANQGSEA. Trimming took 7 bases from V and 2 from J, leaving 19 bases between them. The CDR3 sequence is CSAGGPGPITDTQYF. CDR3 coding DNA: TGCAGCGCCGGAGGGCCAGGGCCTATCACAGATACGCAGTATTTT.

The V gene is TRBV7-6, the J gene TRBJ2-7, with 8 bases that match TRBD2. Trimming cost V 6 bases and J 3 bases; bases outside gene matches: 4. CDR3 length: 13 residues. CDR1 is SGHVS and CDR2 is FNYEAQ in the germline V gene. The CDR3 protein is CASSPGRGYEQYF. In nucleotides, the CDR3 is TGTGCCAGCAGTCCCGGGAGGGGCTACGAGCAGTACTTC.

The chain employs TRBV7-9 and TRBJ1-6; TRBD1 matches at 8 bases. V dropped 3 bases and J dropped 6; count of bases not matched to a gene: 13. The CDR3 spans 18 residues. Germline V lookup: CDR1 SEHNR, CDR2 FQNEAQ (reference sequence). CDR3 protein: CASSFTHRTGKGNSPLHF. In DNA, the CDR3 is TGTGCCAGCAGCTTTACCCACAGGACAGGGAAGGGTAATTCACCCCTCCACTTT. The full variable domain, with the rest looked up from reference TRBV7-9 and TRBJ1-6, is DTGVSQNPRHKITKRGQNVTFRCDPISEHNRLYWYRQTLGQGPEFLTYFQNEAQLEKSRLLSDRFSAERPKGSFSTLEIQRTEQGDSAMYLCASSFTHRTGKGNSPLHFGNGTRLTVT.

The chain links TRBV19 to TRBJ2-1; TRBD2 matches 11 bases. The CDR3 runs 14 residues. The J segment lost 9 bases and the V segment lost 2 bases, leaving 3 bases of the junction unmatched. The germline V gene has CDR1 LNHDA and CDR2 SQIVND (reference sequence). CDR3 coding DNA: TGTGCCAGTAGTATAACTAGCGGGAGTTTTGAGCAGTTCTTC. Translating it yields CASSITSGSFEQFF.

The V and J genes are TRBV5-1 and TRBJ2-1, with 7 bases lining up with TRBD2. This CDR3 region has 13 residues. Germline assignment: CDR1 SGHRS and CDR2 YFSETQ. The junction had 3 bases not matched to a gene; V was cut back by 0 bases and J by 9 bases. CDR3 coding DNA: TGCGCCAGCAGCTTGGGGGACTACCCTGAGCAGTTCTTC. Translating gives CASSLGDYPEQFF.

The chain couples TRBV19 to TRBJ2-2; 7 bases are shared with TRBD1. Germline V gene data show CDR1 as LNHDA and CDR2 as SQIVND (reference sequence). The CDR3 contains 15 residues. Trimming cost V 3 bases and J 5 bases; bases outside gene matches: 6. This CDR3 reads CASSIWPGGTGELFF. The CDR3, as DNA: TGTGCCAGTAGTATTTGGCCAGGGGGTACCGGGGAGCTGTTTTTT.